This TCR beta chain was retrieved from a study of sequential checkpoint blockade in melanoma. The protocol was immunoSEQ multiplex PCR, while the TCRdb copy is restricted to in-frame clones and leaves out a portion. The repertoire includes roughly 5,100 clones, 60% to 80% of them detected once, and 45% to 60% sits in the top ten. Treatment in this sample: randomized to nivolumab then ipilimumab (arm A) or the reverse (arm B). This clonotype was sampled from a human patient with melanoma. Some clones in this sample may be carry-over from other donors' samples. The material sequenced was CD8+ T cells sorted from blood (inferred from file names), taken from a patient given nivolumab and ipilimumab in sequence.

The CDR3 protein is CSVRLVSSYEQYF. The CDR3 DNA sequence: TGCAGCGTTAGACTTGTTAGCTCCTACGAGCAGTACTTC. V and J are TRBV29-1 and TRBJ2-7; D uncertain. Trimming removed 5 bases from V and 0 bases from J, with 11 bases in between. Germline loops: CDR1 SQVTM, CDR2 ANQGSEA. The length of the CDR3 is 13 residues.